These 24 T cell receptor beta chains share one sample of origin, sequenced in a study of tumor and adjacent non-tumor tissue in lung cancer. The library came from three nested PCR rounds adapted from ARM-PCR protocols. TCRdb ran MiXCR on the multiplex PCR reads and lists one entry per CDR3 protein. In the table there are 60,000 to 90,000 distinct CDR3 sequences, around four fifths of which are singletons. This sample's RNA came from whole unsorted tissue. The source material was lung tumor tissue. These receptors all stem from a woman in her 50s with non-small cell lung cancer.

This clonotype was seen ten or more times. The chain's CDR3 is CASSRDVYNEQFF. As DNA, the CDR3 is TGTGCCAGTAGTAGGGACGTATACAATGAGCAGTTCTTC. The genes are TRBV19 and TRBJ2-1, with D possibly being TRBD1 or TRBD2 (5 bases each). CDR3 length: 13 amino acids. V was pared by 4 bases and J by 4 bases, with 8 bases between. CDR1 is LNHDA, CDR2 SQIVND, per germline (reference sequence).

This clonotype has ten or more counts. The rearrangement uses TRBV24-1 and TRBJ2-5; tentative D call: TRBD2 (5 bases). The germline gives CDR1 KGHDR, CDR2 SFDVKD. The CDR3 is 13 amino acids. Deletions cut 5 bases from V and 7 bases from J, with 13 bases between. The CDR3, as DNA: TGTGCCACCAGTGGTATTAGCGAGCTGACCCAGTACTTC. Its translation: CATSGISELTQYF.

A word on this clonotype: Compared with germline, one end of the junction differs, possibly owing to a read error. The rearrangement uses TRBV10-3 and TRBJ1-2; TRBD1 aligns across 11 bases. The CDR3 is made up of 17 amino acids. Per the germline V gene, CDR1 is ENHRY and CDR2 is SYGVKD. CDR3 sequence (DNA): TGTGCCATCAGTGACCGGGCGACCGGGACAGGGGGTGATGGCTATACCTTC. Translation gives CAISDRATGTGGDGYTF.

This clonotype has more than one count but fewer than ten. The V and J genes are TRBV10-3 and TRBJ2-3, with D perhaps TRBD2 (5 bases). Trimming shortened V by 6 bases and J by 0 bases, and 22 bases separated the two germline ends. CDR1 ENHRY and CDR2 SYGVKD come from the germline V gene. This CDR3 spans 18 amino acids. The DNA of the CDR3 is TGTGCCATCAGCCTCGACATTACTAGAGGGAGTAGCACAGATACGCAGTATTTT. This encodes CAISLDITRGSSTDTQYF.

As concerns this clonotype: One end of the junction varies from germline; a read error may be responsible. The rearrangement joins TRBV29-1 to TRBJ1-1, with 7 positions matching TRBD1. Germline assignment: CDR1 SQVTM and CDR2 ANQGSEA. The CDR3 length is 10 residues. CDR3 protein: CSVGTVGAFF. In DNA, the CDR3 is TGCAGTGTTGGGACAGTTGGAGCTTTCTTC.

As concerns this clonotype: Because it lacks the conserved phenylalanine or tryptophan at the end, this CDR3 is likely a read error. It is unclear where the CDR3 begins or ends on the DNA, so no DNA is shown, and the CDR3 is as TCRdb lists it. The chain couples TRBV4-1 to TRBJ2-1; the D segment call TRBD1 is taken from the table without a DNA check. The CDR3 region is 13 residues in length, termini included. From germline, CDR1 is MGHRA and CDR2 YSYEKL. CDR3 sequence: CASSQKGDPEQLS.

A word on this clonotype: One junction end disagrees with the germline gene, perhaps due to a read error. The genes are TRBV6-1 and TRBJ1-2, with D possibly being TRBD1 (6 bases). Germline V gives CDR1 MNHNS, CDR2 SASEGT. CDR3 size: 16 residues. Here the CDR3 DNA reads TGTGCCAGCAACAGGGCAAATCCAGAACTTAACTATGACTACACCTTC. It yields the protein CASNRANPELNYDYTF.

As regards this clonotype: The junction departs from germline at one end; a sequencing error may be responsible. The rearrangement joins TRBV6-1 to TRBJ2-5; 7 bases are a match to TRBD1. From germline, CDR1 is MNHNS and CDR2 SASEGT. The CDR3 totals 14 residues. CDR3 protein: CASGATGDQETRFF. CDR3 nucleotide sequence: TGTGCAAGCGGAGCTACAGGGGATCAAGAGACCCGGTTCTTC.

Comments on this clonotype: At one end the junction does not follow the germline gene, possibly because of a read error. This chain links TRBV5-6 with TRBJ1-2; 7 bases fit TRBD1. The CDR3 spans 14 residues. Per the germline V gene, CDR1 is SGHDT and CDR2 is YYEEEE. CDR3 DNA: TGTGCCAGTAGCTTTGGGGCAGGGGGGTATGGCTACACCTTC. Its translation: CASSFGAGGYGYTF.

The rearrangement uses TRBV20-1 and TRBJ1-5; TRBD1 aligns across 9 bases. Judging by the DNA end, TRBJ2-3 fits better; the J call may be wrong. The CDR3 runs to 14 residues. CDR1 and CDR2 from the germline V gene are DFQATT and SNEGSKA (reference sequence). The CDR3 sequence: CSAHRDRDNQPQYF. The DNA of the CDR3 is TGCAGTGCTCATAGGGACAGGGATAATCAGCCCCAGTATTTT.

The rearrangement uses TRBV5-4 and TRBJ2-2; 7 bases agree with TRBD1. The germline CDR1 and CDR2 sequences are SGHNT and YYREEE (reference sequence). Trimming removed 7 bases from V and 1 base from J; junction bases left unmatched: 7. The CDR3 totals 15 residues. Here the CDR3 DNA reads TGTGCCAGCCAGCATAACAGGGGGAACACCGGGGAGCTGTTTTTT. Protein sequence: CASQHNRGNTGELFF.

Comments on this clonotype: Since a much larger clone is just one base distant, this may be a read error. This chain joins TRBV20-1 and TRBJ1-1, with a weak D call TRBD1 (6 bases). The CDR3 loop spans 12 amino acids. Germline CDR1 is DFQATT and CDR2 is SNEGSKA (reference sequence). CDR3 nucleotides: TGCAGTGCCGATAGGGGGGGCCCTGAACCTTTCTTT. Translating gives CSADRGGPEPFF.

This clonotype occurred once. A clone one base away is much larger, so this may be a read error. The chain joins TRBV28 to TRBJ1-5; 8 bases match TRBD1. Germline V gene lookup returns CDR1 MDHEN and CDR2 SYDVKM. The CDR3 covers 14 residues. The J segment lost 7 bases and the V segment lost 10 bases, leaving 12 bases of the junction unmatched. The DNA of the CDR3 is TGTGCCAACAGACAGGGGAACTCTGGACAGCCCCAGCATTTT. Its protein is CANRQGNSGQPQHF. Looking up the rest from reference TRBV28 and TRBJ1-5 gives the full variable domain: DVKVTQSSRYLVKRTGEKVFLECVQDMDHENMFWYRQDPGLGLRLIYFSYDVKMKEKGDIPEGYSVSREKKERFSLILESASTNQTSMYLCANRQGNSGQPQHFGDGTRLSIL.

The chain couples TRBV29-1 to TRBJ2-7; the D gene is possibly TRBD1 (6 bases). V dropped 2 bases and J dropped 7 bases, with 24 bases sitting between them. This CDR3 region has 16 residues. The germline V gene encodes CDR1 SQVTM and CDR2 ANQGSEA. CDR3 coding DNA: TGCAGCGTTGAACCCCAGGGGACATGGGATACTAGGGAGCAGTACTTC. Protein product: CSVEPQGTWDTREQYF.

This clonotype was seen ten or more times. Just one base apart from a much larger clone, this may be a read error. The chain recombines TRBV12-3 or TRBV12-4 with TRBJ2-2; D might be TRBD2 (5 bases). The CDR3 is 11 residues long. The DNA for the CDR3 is TGTGCCAGCAGTTTACCCGGGGAGCCGTTTTTT. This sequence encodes CASSLPGEPFF.

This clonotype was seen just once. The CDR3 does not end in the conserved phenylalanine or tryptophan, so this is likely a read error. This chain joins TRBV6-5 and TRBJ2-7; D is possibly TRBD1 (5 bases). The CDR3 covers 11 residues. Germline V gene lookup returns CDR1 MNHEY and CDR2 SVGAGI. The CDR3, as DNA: TGTCCCAGCAGACGGCAGGGCGAGCAGTACATC. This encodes CPSRRQGEQYI.

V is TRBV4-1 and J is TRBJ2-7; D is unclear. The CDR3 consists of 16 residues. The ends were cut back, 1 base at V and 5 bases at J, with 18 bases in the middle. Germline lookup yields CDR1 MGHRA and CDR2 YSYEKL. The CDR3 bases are TGCGCCAGCAGCCAAGGAAGGGTAAACAACCACAACGAGCAGTACTTC. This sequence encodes CASSQGRVNNHNEQYF.

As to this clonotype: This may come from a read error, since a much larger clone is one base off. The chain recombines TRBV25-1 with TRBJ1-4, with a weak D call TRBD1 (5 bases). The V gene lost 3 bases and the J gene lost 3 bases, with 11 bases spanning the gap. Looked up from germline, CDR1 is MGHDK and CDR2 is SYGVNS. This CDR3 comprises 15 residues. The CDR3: CASSEAAGSNEKLFF. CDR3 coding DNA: TGTGCCAGCAGTGAGGCGGCAGGGTCTAATGAAAAACTGTTTTTT.

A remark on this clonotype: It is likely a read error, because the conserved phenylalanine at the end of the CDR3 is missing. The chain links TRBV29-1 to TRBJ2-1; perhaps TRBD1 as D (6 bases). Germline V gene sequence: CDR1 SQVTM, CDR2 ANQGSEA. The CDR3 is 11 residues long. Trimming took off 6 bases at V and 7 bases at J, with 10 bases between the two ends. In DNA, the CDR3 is TGCAGCGTGGGGGACACGAATGAGCAGTTCCTC. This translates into CSVGDTNEQFL.

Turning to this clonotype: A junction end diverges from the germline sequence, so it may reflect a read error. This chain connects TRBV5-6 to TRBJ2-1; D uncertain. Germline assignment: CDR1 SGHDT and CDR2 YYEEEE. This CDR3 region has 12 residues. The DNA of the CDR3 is TGCGTCAGCAGCTCTACATACGACGAGCAGTTCTTC. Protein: CVSSSTYDEQFF.

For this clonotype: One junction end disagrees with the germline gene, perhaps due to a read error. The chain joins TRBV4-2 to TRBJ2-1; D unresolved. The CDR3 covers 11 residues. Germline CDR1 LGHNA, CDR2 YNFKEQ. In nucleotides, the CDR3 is TGTGTCAGCAGCCAAGGCGGTGAGCAGTTCTTC. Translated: CVSSQGGEQFF.

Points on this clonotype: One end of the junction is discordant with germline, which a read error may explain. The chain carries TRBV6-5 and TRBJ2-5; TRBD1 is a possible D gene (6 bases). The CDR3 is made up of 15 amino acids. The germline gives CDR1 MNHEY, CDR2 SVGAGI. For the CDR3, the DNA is TGTGCTAGCAGTCCCTTCGGGACATTTCCAGAGACCCAGTACTTC. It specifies CASSPFGTFPETQYF.

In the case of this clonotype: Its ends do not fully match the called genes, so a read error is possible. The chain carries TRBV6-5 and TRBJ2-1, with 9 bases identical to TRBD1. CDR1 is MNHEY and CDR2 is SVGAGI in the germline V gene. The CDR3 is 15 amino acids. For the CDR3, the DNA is TGTGGCAGCAGTTTTGGGGGGACAGGGTTCAATGAGCAGTTCTTC. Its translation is CGSSFGGTGFNEQFF.

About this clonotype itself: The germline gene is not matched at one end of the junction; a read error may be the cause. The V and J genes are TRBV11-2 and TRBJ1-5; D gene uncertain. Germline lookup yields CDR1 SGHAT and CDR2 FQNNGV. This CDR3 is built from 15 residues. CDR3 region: CASSFDGLGNQPQHF. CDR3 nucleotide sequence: TGTGCCAGCAGTTTTGATGGATTGGGCAATCAGCCCCAACATTTT.